This entry features one T cell receptor (beta chain) sequence. Its antigen target is currently unknown. Within one base of it there is no much larger clone, and no base qualities were kept. Sequencing was carried out with an Illumina HiSeq 1500. The public reads were reprocessed in TCRdb via fastp at Q25 and MiXCR, keeping in-frame beta chains. Records with the same CDR3 protein are collapsed into one entry carrying the most frequent genes and DNA. This sample lists roughly 640,000 distinct CDR3 sequences; 24% were detected once. 6.5% to 10% of the sample goes to the ten largest clones. The data are from a study of T cell repertoires in cytomegalovirus infection (dated by TCRdb to about 2019). For the study in its entirety: The HLA type of each donor mattered for the analysis, because public TCR beta signatures pointed to carriage of CMV infection along with the matching HLA type.

Study-level results and caveats: Carriers of CMV infection plus the relevant HLA type were discriminated by the cumulative frequency of public TCR beta family members in the study cohort and in an independent roughly 370-donor cohort. The ex vivo response was dominated by HLA-C-restricted CMV-specific TCR beta clonotypes, and the single most frequent clonotype in two of eight donors was supplied by these HLA-C-restricted clonotypes.

The CDR3 numbers 14 residues from cysteine through phenylalanine. The read is trimmed to its CDR3 DNA, 42 bases read in frame from base 1. From the germline V gene (reference sequence), CDR1 is LNHDA and CDR2 is SQIVND. Between the V and J ends, shortened by 1 base and 0 bases respectively, the junction contains 4 bases. This TCR was sampled from a human donor in good health (CMV status not recorded). Some clones in this sample may be carry-over from other donors' samples. In this chain, TRBV19 is recombined with TRBJ1-5, with no confidently assigned D gene. What was sequenced was CD8+ T cells from PBMCs. The DNA reads TGTGCCAGTAGTATAGGCGCTAGCAATCAGCCCCAGCATTTT. This codes for CASSIGASNQPQHF.